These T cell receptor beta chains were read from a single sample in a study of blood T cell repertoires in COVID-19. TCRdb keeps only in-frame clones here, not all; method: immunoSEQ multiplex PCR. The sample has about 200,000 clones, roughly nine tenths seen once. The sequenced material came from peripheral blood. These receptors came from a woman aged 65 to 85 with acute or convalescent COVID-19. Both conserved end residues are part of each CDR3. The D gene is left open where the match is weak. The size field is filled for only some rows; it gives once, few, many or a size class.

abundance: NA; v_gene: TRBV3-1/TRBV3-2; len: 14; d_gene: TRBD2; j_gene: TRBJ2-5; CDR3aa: CASRQSGGRKTQYF; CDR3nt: TGTGCCAGCAGGCAAAGCGGGGGCAGGAAGACCCAGTACTTC
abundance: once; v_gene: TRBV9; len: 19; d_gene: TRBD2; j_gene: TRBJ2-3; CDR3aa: CASSVGIVLGGGLLDTQYF; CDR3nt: TGTGCCAGCAGCGTAGGTATAGTCTTGGGCGGGGGGCTCTTAGATACGCAGTATTTT
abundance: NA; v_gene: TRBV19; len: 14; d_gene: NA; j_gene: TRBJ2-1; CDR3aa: CASSIGGLTHEQFF; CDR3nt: TGTGCCAGTAGTATAGGCGGCCTAACGCATGAGCAGTTCTTC
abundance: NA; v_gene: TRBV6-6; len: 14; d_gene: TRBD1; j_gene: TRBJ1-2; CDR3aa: CASRETGMNYGYTF; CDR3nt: TGTGCCAGCAGGGAGACAGGGATGAACTATGGCTACACCTTC
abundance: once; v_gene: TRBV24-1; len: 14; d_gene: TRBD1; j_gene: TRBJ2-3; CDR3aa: CATRMTGDTDTQYF; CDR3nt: TGTGCCACCAGAATGACAGGGGACACAGATACGCAGTATTTT
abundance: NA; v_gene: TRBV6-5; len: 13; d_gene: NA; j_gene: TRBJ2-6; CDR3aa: CASLVSGANVLTF; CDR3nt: TGTGCCAGCTTAGTCTCTGGGGCCAACGTCCTGACTTTC
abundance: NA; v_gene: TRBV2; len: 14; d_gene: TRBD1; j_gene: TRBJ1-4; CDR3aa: CASSEQGAWEKLFF; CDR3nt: TGTGCCAGCAGTGAACAGGGGGCTTGGGAAAAACTGTTTTTT
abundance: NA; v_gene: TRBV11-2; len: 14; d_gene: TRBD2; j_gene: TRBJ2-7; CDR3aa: CASSLGTSGYEQYF; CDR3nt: TGTGCCAGCAGCTTGGGGACTAGCGGCTACGAGCAGTACTTC
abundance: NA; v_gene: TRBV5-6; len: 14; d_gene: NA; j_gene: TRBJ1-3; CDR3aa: CASSARDRGNTIYF; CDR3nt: TGTGCCAGCAGCGCGCGCGACAGGGGAAACACCATATATTTT
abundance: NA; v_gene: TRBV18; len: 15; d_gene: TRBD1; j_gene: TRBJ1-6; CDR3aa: CASSGTGLNNSPLHF; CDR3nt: TGTGCCAGCTCGGGGACAGGACTTAATAATTCACCCCTCCACTTT
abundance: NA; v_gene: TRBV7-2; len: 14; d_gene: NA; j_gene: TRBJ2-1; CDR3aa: CASSPRYGYNEQFF; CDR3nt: TGTGCCAGCAGCCCCCGCTACGGGTACAATGAGCAGTTCTTC
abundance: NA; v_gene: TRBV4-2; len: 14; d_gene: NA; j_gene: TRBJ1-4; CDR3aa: CASRQAGPNEKLFF; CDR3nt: TGTGCCAGCAGACAAGCAGGGCCTAATGAAAAACTGTTTTTT
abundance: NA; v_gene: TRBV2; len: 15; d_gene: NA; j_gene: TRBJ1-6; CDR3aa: CASGDPGAGNSPLHF; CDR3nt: TGTGCCAGCGGGGATCCAGGGGCGGGTAATTCACCCCTCCACTTT
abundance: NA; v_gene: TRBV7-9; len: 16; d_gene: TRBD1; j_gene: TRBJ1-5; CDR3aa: CASSLGVGQDNQPQHF; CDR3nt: TGTGCCAGCAGCTTAGGGGTGGGACAGGACAATCAGCCCCAGCATTTT
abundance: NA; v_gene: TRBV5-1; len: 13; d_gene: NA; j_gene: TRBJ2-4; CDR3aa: CASSPGELNIQYF; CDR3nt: TGCGCCAGCAGCCCAGGGGAGTTGAACATTCAGTACTTC
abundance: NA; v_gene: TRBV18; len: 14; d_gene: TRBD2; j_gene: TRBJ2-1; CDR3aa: CASSLAGGYNEQFF; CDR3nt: TGTGCCAGCTCATTAGCGGGGGGCTACAATGAGCAGTTCTTC
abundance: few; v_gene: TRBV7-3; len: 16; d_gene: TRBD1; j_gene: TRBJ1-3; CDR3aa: CASSPQGGGSGNTIYF; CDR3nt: TGTGCCAGCAGCCCGCAGGGGGGTGGCTCTGGAAACACCATATATTTT
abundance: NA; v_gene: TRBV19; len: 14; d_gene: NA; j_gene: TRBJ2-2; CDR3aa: CASSPLSSFGELFF; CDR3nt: TGTGCCAGTAGCCCCCTTAGTAGCTTCGGGGAGCTGTTTTTT
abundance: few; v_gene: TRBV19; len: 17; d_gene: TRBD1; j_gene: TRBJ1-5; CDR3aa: CASSIVAGTGSKQPQHF; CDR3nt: TGTGCCAGTAGTATAGTAGCGGGGACAGGGAGTAAGCAGCCCCAGCATTTT
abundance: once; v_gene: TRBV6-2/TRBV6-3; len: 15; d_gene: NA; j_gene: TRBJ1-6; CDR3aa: CASSSSGGYNSPLHF; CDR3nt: TGTGCCAGCAGCTCTTCCGGAGGCTATAATTCACCCCTCCACTTT
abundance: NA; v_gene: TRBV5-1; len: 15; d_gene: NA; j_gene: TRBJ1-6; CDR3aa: CASSRTATVDTPLHF; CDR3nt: TGCGCCAGCAGCCGAACGGCCACCGTCGACACACCCCTCCACTTT
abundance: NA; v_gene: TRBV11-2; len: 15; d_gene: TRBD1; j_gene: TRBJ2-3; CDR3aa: CASRHAGDRDRTQYF; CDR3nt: TGTGCCAGCAGGCACGCCGGGGACAGGGATCGAACGCAGTATTTT